This is a list of T cell receptor beta chains from one sample in a study of control samples from healthy donors and cancer patients. The assay was immunoSEQ multiplex PCR, and TCRdb's table has in-frame clones only and misses some. The table includes under 200,000 clones, 91% detected once. Sequenced sample: blood. The receptors were sampled from a woman under 40 in good health. Both conserved end residues are part of each CDR3. D genes are given only for firm matches. Size tells how often a clone was seen (once, few, many) or the class of an expanded clone, and some rows leave it out.

clone size,J gene,V gene,D gene,CDR3 DNA,CDR3 protein
.,TRBJ2-3,TRBV11-1,.,TGTGCCAGCAGCTTATGGGGAGCAGATACGCAGTATTTT,CASSLWGADTQYF
once,TRBJ1-2,TRBV27,.,TGTGCCAGCAGTTTAGCCAGGGACTATGGCTACACCTTC,CASSLARDYGYTF
.,TRBJ2-3,TRBV28,.,TGTGCCAGCAGTTTCGGGGACCCAACCACAGATACGCAGTATTTT,CASSFGDPTTDTQYF
.,TRBJ2-1,TRBV10-3,TRBD2,TGTGCCATCAAACTAGCGGGGGACTACAATGAGCAGTTCTTC,CAIKLAGDYNEQFF
.,TRBJ2-7,TRBV6-2/TRBV6-3,TRBD2,TGTGCCAGCAGTTGGGGACTAGCGGGCCCCTACGAGCAGTACTTC,CASSWGLAGPYEQYF
.,TRBJ2-7,TRBV11-2,.,TGTGCCAGCAGCTTAGAGGGGGGACAGACCTACGAGCAGTACTTC,CASSLEGGQTYEQYF
.,TRBJ2-1,TRBV11-2,TRBD2,TGTGCCAGCAGCTATAGGACTAGCGGGAATGAGCAGTTCTTC,CASSYRTSGNEQFF
.,TRBJ1-2,TRBV6-1,.,TGTGCCAGCAGTGAAGTCAGATATAACTATGGCTACACCTTC,CASSEVRYNYGYTF
.,TRBJ1-1,TRBV19,.,TGTGCCAGTAGTATGCGGGGGGTCACTGAAGCTTTCTTT,CASSMRGVTEAFF
.,TRBJ1-5,TRBV7-8,TRBD1,TGTGCCAGCAGCCGGGACAGAAGCAATCAGCCCCAGCATTTT,CASSRDRSNQPQHF
.,TRBJ2-7,TRBV7-9,.,TGTGCCAGCTCCCTTAAGGGTCACGAGCAGTACTTC,CASSLKGHEQYF
.,TRBJ2-5,TRBV25-1,.,TGTGCCAGCAGACAAGAGACCCAGTACTTC,CASRQETQYF
.,TRBJ1-1,TRBV7-9,.,TGTGCCAGCAGCTTAGTGGTCGGGGTGGCTGAAGCTTTCTTT,CASSLVVGVAEAFF
.,TRBJ2-4,TRBV6-1,.,TGTGCCAGCAGTGACAGGGAAGTAGACATTCAGTACTTC,CASSDREVDIQYF
.,TRBJ1-6,TRBV18,.,TGTGCCAGCTCCCTTGGACCGAGCTCCTATAATTCACCCCTCCACTTT,CASSLGPSSYNSPLHF
.,TRBJ2-7,TRBV28,.,TGTGCCAGCACTTCCGACTCAGGGACCTACGAGCAGTACTTC,CASTSDSGTYEQYF
.,TRBJ1-4,TRBV13,TRBD1,TGTGCCAGCAGCCACCGGGACAGGGTGGGTGAAAAACTGTTTTTT,CASSHRDRVGEKLFF
.,TRBJ2-5,TRBV10-3,TRBD2,TGTGCCATCAGTGGGGGGACTAGCGGGACGGAGACCCAGTACTTC,CAISGGTSGTETQYF